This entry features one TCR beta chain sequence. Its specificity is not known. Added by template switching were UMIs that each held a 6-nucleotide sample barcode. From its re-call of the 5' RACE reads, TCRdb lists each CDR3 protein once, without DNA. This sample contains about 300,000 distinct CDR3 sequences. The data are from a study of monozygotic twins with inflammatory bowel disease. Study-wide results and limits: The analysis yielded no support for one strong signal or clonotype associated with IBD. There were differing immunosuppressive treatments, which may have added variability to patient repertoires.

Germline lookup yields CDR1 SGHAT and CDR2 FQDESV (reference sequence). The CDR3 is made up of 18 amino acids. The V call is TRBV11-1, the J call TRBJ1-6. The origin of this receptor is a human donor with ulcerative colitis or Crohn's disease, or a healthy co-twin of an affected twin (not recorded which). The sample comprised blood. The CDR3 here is CASSYEGAVSSYNSPLHF.